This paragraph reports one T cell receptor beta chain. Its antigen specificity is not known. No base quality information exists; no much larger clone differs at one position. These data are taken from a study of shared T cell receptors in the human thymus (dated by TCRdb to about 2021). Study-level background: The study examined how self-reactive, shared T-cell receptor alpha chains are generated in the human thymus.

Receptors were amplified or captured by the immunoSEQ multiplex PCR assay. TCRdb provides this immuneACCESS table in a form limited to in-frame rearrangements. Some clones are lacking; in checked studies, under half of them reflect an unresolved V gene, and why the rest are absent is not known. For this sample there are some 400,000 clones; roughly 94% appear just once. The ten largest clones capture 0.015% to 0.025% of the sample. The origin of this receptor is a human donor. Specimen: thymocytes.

The encoded CDR3 is CASSPVTGGTYNEQFF. DNA sequence: TGTGCCAGCAGCCCGGTGACAGGGGGAACCTACAATGAGCAGTTCTTC. The chain uses TRBV5-6 and TRBJ2-1; 9 central nucleotides agree with TRBD1. The CDR3 goes from the cysteine to the phenylalanine over 16 residues. The entry retains the CDR3 DNA only, 48 bases that are in frame from base 1. According to the germline V gene, CDR1 reads SGHDT and CDR2 reads YYEEEE. V is pruned by 4 bases and J by 2 bases, leaving 7 bases of the junction without a gene match. The CDR3, completed at both ends by the reference TRBV5-6 and TRBJ2-1 genes, gives the full variable domain DAGVTQSPTHLIKTRGQQVTLRCSPKSGHDTVSWYQQALGQGPQFIFQYYEEEERQRGNFPDRFSGHQFPNYSSELNVNALLLGDSALYLCASSPVTGGTYNEQFFGPGTRLTVL.